The next 32 T cell receptor beta chains were all read from a single sample in a study of technical replicates of blood from several donors. Measured with immunoSEQ multiplex PCR; TCRdb has only the in-frame clones, and not every one. The sample lists about 84,000 clones, roughly 98% occurring once. The specimen was T cells isolated from PBMCs. The origin of the receptors is a human donor in good health.

The rearrangement joins TRBV10-1 to TRBJ2-2; TRBD1 matches 8 bases. The CDR3 is 16 amino acids. Germline V gene sequence: CDR1 WNHNN, CDR2 SYGVQD (reference sequence). Trimming removed 5 bases from V and 4 bases from J; junction bases left unmatched: 9. The CDR3 region has the DNA TGCGCCAGCAGTTCTCAGGGGGCGATCGGCACCGGGGAGCTGTTTTTT. Residues: CASSSQGAIGTGELFF.

The V gene is TRBV11-1, the J gene TRBJ2-5; TRBD2 matches at 8 bases. From germline, CDR1 is SGHAT and CDR2 FQDESV (reference sequence). The ends lost 6 bases at V and 4 bases at J; junction bases unmatched: 7. The CDR3 is 14 residues long. The CDR3 DNA is TGTGCCAGCAGTCGAACGGGGGGGCTAGAGACCCAGTACTTC. This gives the protein CASSRTGGLETQYF.

This clone appeared a few times. The chain is built from TRBV27 and TRBJ1-3, with D hard to call. Trimming took 3 bases from V and 0 from J, leaving 9 bases between them. The germline V gene has CDR1 MNHEY and CDR2 SMNVEV (reference sequence). This CDR3 is built from 15 residues. The DNA for the CDR3 is TGTGCCAGCAGTTTTTCACACGTCTCTGGAAACACCATATATTTT. Translation: CASSFSHVSGNTIYF.

V gene TRBV7-9 combines with J gene TRBJ2-6; TRBD2 matches 7 bases. This CDR3 spans 18 amino acids. V shed 2 bases and J 0 bases; nucleotides not matched to a gene: 7. Germline-derived CDR1 and CDR2 are SEHNR and FQNEAQ (reference sequence). The CDR3 DNA reads TGTGCCAGCAGCTTATTGGGCGGGAGCAGCTCTGGGGCCAACGTCCTGACTTTC. Translating gives CASSLLGGSSSGANVLTF.

The CDR3 sequence is CASSLGWGTDYEQYF. CDR3 DNA: TGCGCCAGCAGCTTGGGTTGGGGGACAGACTACGAGCAGTACTTC. The chain joins TRBV5-1 to TRBJ2-7, with 7 bases identical to TRBD1. The CDR3 has 15 amino acids. Germline lookup yields CDR1 SGHRS and CDR2 YFSETQ. The V and J ends lost 0 bases and 3 bases, in that order; junction bases with no gene match: 6.

The chain employs TRBV10-3 and TRBJ2-5; D possibly corresponds to TRBD2 (6 bases). This CDR3 has 16 residues. V gave up 1 base and J gave up 1 base, with 13 bases separating them. CDR1 is ENHRY, CDR2 SYGVKD, per germline. CDR3 nucleotide sequence: TGTGCCATCAGTGAGTTTGGGACTGGGTTCCAAGAGACCCAGTACTTC. The encoded protein is CAISEFGTGFQETQYF.

The chain is built from TRBV5-4 and TRBJ2-5; TRBD2 agrees at 10 bases. Looked up from germline, CDR1 is SGHNT and CDR2 is YYREEE (reference sequence). The CDR3 length is 17 residues. With V trimmed by 3 bases and J by 3 bases, 11 bases remained unmatched. CDR3 sequence (DNA): TGTGCCAGCAGCTCGAAACTAGCGGGGCGAATTAAAGAGACCCAGTACTTC. It yields the protein CASSSKLAGRIKETQYF.

This chain links TRBV19 with TRBJ2-6; weak D call: TRBD2 (6 bases). The germline V and J ends were trimmed by 6 bases and 0 bases, with 12 bases remaining between them. This CDR3 spans 16 amino acids. In germline, CDR1 is LNHDA, CDR2 SQIVND (reference sequence). Written as DNA, the CDR3 is TGTGCCAGTAGACGACTAGGAACCTCTGGGGCCAACGTCCTGACTTTC. This codes for CASRRLGTSGANVLTF. The full variable domain, its missing parts supplied by reference TRBV19 and TRBJ2-6, is DGGITQSPKYLFRKEGQNVTLSCEQNLNHDAMYWYRQDPGQGLRLIYYSQIVNDFQKGDIAEGYSVSREKKESFPLTVTSAQKNPTAFYLCASRRLGTSGANVLTFGAGSRLTVL.

This rearrangement joins TRBV27 to TRBJ2-7; 8 positions agree with TRBD1. V was pared by 3 bases and J by 5 bases, with 3 bases of the junction left unmatched. Per germline, CDR1 MNHEY and CDR2 SMNVEV (reference sequence). The CDR3 runs 13 residues. CDR3 sequence: CASSLDRANEQYF. CDR3 nucleotides: TGTGCCAGCAGTTTGGACAGGGCTAACGAGCAGTACTTC.

V gene TRBV6-5 combines with J gene TRBJ1-5; 8 bases are shared with TRBD1. This CDR3 is 15 amino acids long. V shed 5 bases, J shed 1 base, and the junction held 4 bases outside the gene matches. CDR1 is MNHEY and CDR2 is SVGAGI in the germline V gene. The CDR3 loop reads CASSRRTGSNQPQHF. CDR3 bases: TGTGCCAGCAGTCGGAGGACAGGGAGCAATCAGCCCCAGCATTTT.

The chain has TRBV6-6 and TRBJ1-2; no clear D. Germline-derived CDR1 and CDR2 are MNHNY and SVGAGI (reference sequence). Trimming removed 0 bases at V and 0 bases at J, with 11 bases between. This CDR3 region has 16 residues. CDR3 DNA: TGTGCCAGCAGTTACTCCGGGGAAATTCCTAACTATGGCTACACCTTC. Translated: CASSYSGEIPNYGYTF.

J is TRBJ1-4 and V is TRBV2, with TRBD1 identical over 8 bases. The CDR3 is made up of 14 amino acids. After removal of 8 bases from V and 8 bases from J, the junction contained 10 bases not matched to a gene. Germline CDR1 and CDR2: SNHLY and FYNNEI. DNA of the CDR3: TGTGCCAGCTTTGTTTCCGGGACAGGAGAAAAACTGTTTTTT. Protein sequence: CASFVSGTGEKLFF. Drawing the rest from reference TRBV2 and TRBJ1-4, the complete variable domain is EPEVTQTPSHQVTQMGQEVILRCVPISNHLYFYWYRQILGQKVEFLVSFYNNEISEKSEIFDDQFSVERPDGSNFTLKIRSTKLEDSAMYFCASFVSGTGEKLFFGSGTQLSVL.

The chain combines TRBV28 with TRBJ2-1; the match to TRBD2 covers 14 bases. The germline gives CDR1 MDHEN, CDR2 SYDVKM. The ends lost 6 bases at V and 7 bases at J; junction bases unmatched: 8. CDR3 length equals 16 residues. The CDR3 is CASSALGLAGVNEQFF. The CDR3 DNA follows: TGTGCCAGCAGCGCCCTGGGACTAGCGGGAGTAAATGAGCAGTTCTTC.

The J gene is TRBJ2-2, the V gene TRBV2; 10 bases match TRBD1. V lost 7 bases and J lost 1; bases outside the gene matches: 3. The length of the CDR3 is 15 residues. Germline V gene data show CDR1 as SNHLY and CDR2 as FYNNEI. The CDR3 DNA sequence: TGTGCCAGCATCGGACAGGGGGGGAACACCGGGGAGCTGTTTTTT. Encoded protein: CASIGQGGNTGELFF.

J is TRBJ2-1 and V is TRBV11-2; 11 bases match TRBD2. The germline V gene has CDR1 SGHAT and CDR2 FQNNGV. V was clipped by 6 bases and J by 4 bases; unmatched bases: 17. This CDR3 has 19 amino acids. The CDR3: CASSSPFRLAGRKYNEQFF. CDR3 coding DNA: TGTGCCAGCAGTTCCCCATTCCGACTAGCGGGGAGAAAGTACAATGAGCAGTTCTTC.

This chain connects TRBV7-8 to TRBJ2-4; unclear D gene. Trimming left V 8 bases short and J 3 bases short, with 20 bases between. Germline V lookup: CDR1 SGHVS, CDR2 FQNEAQ. CDR3 length equals 16 residues. CDR3 protein: CASQPTLARDKNIQYF. The CDR3 DNA is TGTGCCAGCCAACCCACCCTGGCCCGTGACAAAAACATTCAGTACTTC. The full variable domain, with the rest looked up from reference TRBV7-8 and TRBJ2-4, is GAGVSQSPRYKVAKRGQDVALRCDPISGHVSLFWYQQALGQGPEFLTYFQNEAQLDKSGLPSDRFFAERPEGSVSTLKIQRTQQEDSAVYLCASQPTLARDKNIQYFGAGTRLSVL.

The gene calls are TRBV6-5 and TRBJ1-5; D is perhaps TRBD1 (5 bases). This CDR3 spans 15 amino acids. Germline assignment: CDR1 MNHEY and CDR2 SVGAGI. V was pared by 5 bases and J by 9 bases, with 20 bases between. CDR3 nucleotide sequence: TGTGCCAGCAGTACTGACAGTTCCCTATCAGGGCCCCAGCATTTT. It yields the protein CASSTDSSLSGPQHF.

The V gene is TRBV28, the J gene TRBJ2-7, with TRBD1 as a possible D gene (6 bases). Germline-derived CDR1 and CDR2 are MDHEN and SYDVKM. The CDR3 runs 16 residues. V was trimmed by 6 bases and J by 4 bases, leaving 22 bases between them. CDR3 in amino acids: CASRYRALGGPYEQYF. CDR3 sequence (DNA): TGTGCCAGCAGGTACAGGGCGTTGGGCGGGCCTTACGAGCAGTACTTC.

The V gene is TRBV6-5, the J gene TRBJ1-3, with 8 bases matching TRBD1. V shed 6 bases and J 4 bases; nucleotides not matched to a gene: 8. The CDR3 length is 15 residues. Germline V gene sequence: CDR1 MNHEY, CDR2 SVGAGI. The DNA for the CDR3 is TGTGCCAGCAGAGGGACAGGACCGAGGGGAAACACCATATATTTT. It codes for CASRGTGPRGNTIYF.

The chain recombines TRBV7-2 with TRBJ1-1; 10 bases are a match to TRBD1. Germline CDR1 and CDR2: SGHTA and FQGNSA. J was trimmed by 5 bases and V by 1 base; bases with no gene match: 4. The CDR3 is made up of 15 amino acids. CDR3 coding DNA: TGTGCCAGCAGCTTAGGAGGGACAGGGGTTACTGAAGCTTTCTTT. Encoded protein: CASSLGGTGVTEAFF.

The rearrangement uses TRBV19 and TRBJ1-1, with a possible D match to TRBD1 (5 bases). The CDR3 runs 13 residues. Trimming removed 5 bases at V and 3 bases at J, with 10 bases between. Germline CDR1 reads LNHDA; CDR2 reads SQIVND (reference sequence). The CDR3 sequence: CASSAQGHTEAFF. In DNA form, the CDR3 reads TGTGCCAGTAGTGCCCAGGGTCACACTGAAGCTTTCTTT.

V usage is TRBV7-9 and J usage is TRBJ1-3, with D hard to call. The V and J ends lost 2 bases and 4 bases respectively, with 9 bases between them. The CDR3 covers 14 residues. In germline, CDR1 is SEHNR, CDR2 FQNEAQ (reference sequence). CDR3 loop: CASSLSDAGNTIYF. The CDR3 nucleotides are TGTGCCAGCAGCTTAAGCGACGCGGGAAACACCATATATTTT.

V and J are TRBV20-1 and TRBJ2-7; D not resolved. CDR3 length: 11 amino acids. Looked up from germline, CDR1 is DFQATT and CDR2 is SNEGSKA (reference sequence). V dropped 6 bases and J dropped 4 bases, with 10 bases sitting between them. The CDR3 nucleotides read TGCAGTGCCCCGCTGAGTTACGAGCAGTACTTC. As protein: CSAPLSYEQYF.

The rearrangement uses TRBV29-1 and TRBJ1-3; D perhaps matches TRBD1 (5 bases). The V end was cut by 3 bases, the J end by 0 bases, with 30 bases between. The V gene's germline CDR1 is SQVTM and CDR2 ANQGSEA. This CDR3 is 21 amino acids long. The CDR3, as DNA: TGCAGCGTTGAGGGGGGAACAGCCCGAGCGAACGAGGCCTCCTCTGGAAACACCATATATTTT. Protein sequence: CSVEGGTARANEASSGNTIYF.

The V and J genes are TRBV11-1 and TRBJ1-6, with a possible D match to TRBD1 (5 bases). Trimming removed 1 base from V and 5 bases from J, with 15 bases in between. The CDR3 covers 17 residues. Germline values: CDR1 SGHAT, CDR2 FQDESV (reference sequence). The CDR3 DNA reads TGTGCCAGCAGCTTAGGCGGGGCCTCGTGGGATAATTCACCCCTCCACTTT. Protein sequence: CASSLGGASWDNSPLHF.

V and J are TRBV4-1 and TRBJ2-5; D gene uncertain. The germline gives CDR1 MGHRA, CDR2 YSYEKL. V shed 2 bases and J shed 5 bases, with 9 bases lying between them. The CDR3 has 13 residues. The CDR3 is CASSQFFAETQYF. The CDR3 region has the DNA TGCGCCAGCAGCCAATTCTTTGCGGAGACCCAGTACTTC.

The gene calls are TRBV6-5 and TRBJ1-2; no reliable D call. The V gene lost 10 bases and the J gene lost 0 bases, with 15 bases spanning the gap. The CDR3 loop spans 14 amino acids. Germline CDR1 and CDR2: MNHEY and SVGAGI. In DNA form, the CDR3 reads TGTGCCACGACCAGGTCTAACCCTAACTATGGCTACACCTTC. This gives the protein CATTRSNPNYGYTF.

The chain has TRBV14 and TRBJ2-1; 7 positions agree with TRBD2. V lost 5 bases, J lost 10 bases, and 8 bases stayed unmatched. CDR3 length: 13 amino acids. Germline V CDR1 and CDR2: SGHDN, FVKESK. The CDR3 nucleotides read TGTGCCAGCAGCTACTTTCCCGGGAGGGAGCAGTTCTTC. This sequence encodes CASSYFPGREQFF.

The chain links TRBV11-2 to TRBJ2-7, with 10 bases identical to TRBD1. The CDR3 runs 15 residues. Germline CDR1 reads SGHAT; CDR2 reads FQNNGV. Germline trimming cut 3 bases from V and 4 bases from J; bases unmatched to any gene: 6. This chain's CDR3 is CASSFRRTGGYEQYF. In DNA, the CDR3 is TGTGCCAGCAGCTTCCGCCGGACAGGGGGGTACGAGCAGTACTTC.

The CDR3 bases are TGTGCCAGCAGAGCCCCCCGAGGACAGGGCTTCTATGGCTACACCTTC. This sequence encodes CASRAPRGQGFYGYTF. The rearrangement links TRBV5-6 to TRBJ1-2; 8 bases map to TRBD1. Germline CDR1 is SGHDT and CDR2 is YYEEEE. This CDR3 comprises 16 residues. V dropped 5 bases and J dropped 4; count of bases not matched to a gene: 13.

The chain's CDR3 is CASSQKPSSGRANEQFF. Here the CDR3 DNA reads TGTGCCAGCAGCCAAAAACCCTCTAGCGGGAGGGCCAATGAGCAGTTCTTC. The chain employs TRBV14 and TRBJ2-1; 12 nucleotides match TRBD2. J gave up 6 bases and V 2 bases, and 8 bases lay outside the gene matches. The CDR3 covers 17 residues. The germline V gene has CDR1 SGHDN and CDR2 FVKESK.

In this sample, this clone turned up once. The chain recombines TRBV27 with TRBJ1-5, with a weak D call TRBD1 (5 bases). The CDR3 contains 13 residues. CDR1 and CDR2 from the germline V gene are MNHEY and SMNVEV (reference sequence). The germline V and J ends were trimmed by 6 bases and 7 bases, with 13 bases remaining between them. CDR3 residues: CASSNWGEQPQHF. CDR3 DNA sequence: TGTGCCAGCAGCAATTGGGGGGAACAGCCCCAGCATTTT.